This T cell receptor (beta chain) originates from a study of human T cells and chemical hapten exposure. At the level of the study: Upper-back patches of 0.01% DPC were read at 6 days. Slight differences in pooled library volume were the main source of varying TCR yields across samples.

This clonotype was observed at least ten times. Using its own MiXCR run on the RACE reads, TCRdb lists one record per CDR3 protein. The profile shows some 38,000 distinct CDR3 sequences, less than 9% of them singletons. The time point: pre-sensitization, week 0. Treatment noted: therapeutic diphenylcyclopropenone sensitization with weekly scalp DPC. V lost 0 bases and J lost 5; bases outside the gene matches: 2. This CDR3 region has 15 residues. Germline CDR1 and CDR2: MGHRA and YSYEKL. The sample here was whole blood, taken in connection with sensitization to the hapten diphenylcyclopropenone (DPC). This clonotype originated in a woman in her forties or fifties with alopecia areata. Some clones in this sample may be carry-over from other donors' samples. This sequence joins TRBV4-1 and TRBJ1-1; 11 nucleotides agree with TRBD1. The CDR3 region is CASSQEGTGGTEAFF. CDR3 nucleotide sequence: TGCGCCAGCAGCCAAGAGGGGACAGGGGGTACTGAAGCTTTCTTT.